Listed here are 25 T cell receptor beta chains from one sample, sequenced in a study of T-cell memory formation after mild COVID-19. TCRdb passed the 5' RACE reads through MiXCR, listing each CDR3 protein once. This sample yields about 140,000 distinct CDR3 sequences, of which about 6% are seen a single time; roughly 1.9% belongs to the top ten. Sequencing was carried out using PBMCs or a T cell subset sorted from them (not recorded which). The receptors shown here come from an adult woman who had mild COVID-19 (a few samples of this study predate the infection). Cell type and time point are not known.

This clonotype occurred a few times. This rearrangement joins TRBV20-1 to TRBJ2-3; 10 bases align to TRBD1. The CDR3 is 14 amino acids. Germline values: CDR1 DFQATT, CDR2 SNEGSKA (reference sequence). Trimming took 2 bases from V and 3 from J; bases not matched to a gene: 2. The CDR3 DNA follows: TGCAGTGCTAGACCGGGACAGGGGACAGATACGCAGTATTTT. This gives the protein CSARPGQGTDTQYF.

This chain uses TRBV5-1 with TRBJ2-7, with D perhaps TRBD1 (5 bases). CDR3 length: 14 residues. V was shortened by 0 bases and J by 2 bases, with 9 bases between the two germline ends. Germline V CDR1 and CDR2: SGHRS, YFSETQ. This chain's CDR3 is CASSLVRGPYEQYF. In nucleotides, the CDR3 is TGCGCCAGCAGCTTGGTTAGGGGCCCCTACGAGCAGTACTTC.

This clonotype was counted at least ten times. The gene calls are TRBV5-8 and TRBJ1-6, with D perhaps matching TRBD1 (6 bases). The V end lost 1 base, the J end lost 9 bases, and 14 bases lay between the germline ends. CDR1 is SGHTS and CDR2 is YDEGEE in the germline V gene. The CDR3 runs 15 residues. DNA for the CDR3: TGTGCCAGCAGCTTGAGTACACAGGGCGGTTCACCCCTCCACTTT. Amino acids: CASSLSTQGGSPLHF.

The CDR3 sequence: CASSLVVRYNEQFF. The CDR3, as DNA: TGTGCCAGCAGTTTAGTGGTAAGGTACAATGAGCAGTTCTTC. The rearrangement joins TRBV12-3 or TRBV12-4 to TRBJ2-1; D uncertain. CDR3 length equals 14 residues. Trimming stripped 1 base from V and 4 bases from J, with 8 bases between.

Ten or more counts support this clonotype. The chain employs TRBV20-1 and TRBJ1-1; no definite D call. Germline values: CDR1 DFQATT, CDR2 SNEGSKA (reference sequence). Trimming removed 4 bases at V and 0 bases at J, with 12 bases between. This CDR3 region has 14 residues. The chain's CDR3 is CSAKNPGMNTEAFF. CDR3 sequence (DNA): TGCAGTGCTAAAAATCCCGGTATGAACACTGAAGCTTTCTTT.

The sample holds many counts of this clonotype. The J gene is TRBJ2-1, the V gene TRBV24-1; TRBD1 aligns across 9 bases. With 4 bases clipped from V and 2 bases from J, the junction kept 5 bases outside the gene matches. The germline V gene has CDR1 KGHDR and CDR2 SFDVKD. CDR3 length: 16 amino acids. The CDR3: CATSDTGGGTYNEQFF. CDR3 DNA: TGTGCCACCAGTGACACAGGGGGCGGGACCTACAATGAGCAGTTCTTC.

This clonotype was picked up a small number of times. The V and J genes are TRBV6-2 or TRBV6-3 and TRBJ2-5, with D possibly being TRBD2 (6 bases). V was shortened by 5 bases and J by 1 base, with 14 bases between the two germline ends. Germline lookup yields CDR1 MNHEY and CDR2 SVGEGT. There are 15 residues in the CDR3. CDR3 DNA sequence: TGTGCCAGCAGTAAACCCTTCGGGGGCCAAGAGACCCAGTACTTC. It is translated as CASSKPFGGQETQYF.

There are many counts of this clonotype. This chain links TRBV12-3 or TRBV12-4 with TRBJ2-1; TRBD2 is a possible D gene (5 bases). V lost 5 bases and J lost 1, with 15 bases in between. CDR3 size: 16 residues. The CDR3 sequence is CASSPRGAVSYNEQFF. DNA of the CDR3: TGTGCCAGCAGTCCCCGGGGAGCGGTATCCTACAATGAGCAGTTCTTC.

The J gene is TRBJ2-7, the V gene TRBV27; the D gene is possibly TRBD1 (6 bases). From germline, CDR1 is MNHEY and CDR2 SMNVEV (reference sequence). Trimming cost V 6 bases and J 0 bases, with 15 bases left between them. The CDR3 extends over 15 amino acids. DNA for the CDR3: TGTGCCAGCAGGAACCGACAGGTGGGCTCCTACGAGCAGTACTTC. Amino acids: CASRNRQVGSYEQYF.

Ten or more counts support this clonotype. The chain couples TRBV20-1 to TRBJ2-5; D is possibly TRBD1 (5 bases). Trimming took 3 bases from V and 8 from J, leaving 10 bases between them. Germline V gene sequence: CDR1 DFQATT, CDR2 SNEGSKA (reference sequence). This CDR3 spans 11 amino acids. DNA for the CDR3: TGCAGTGCTAGTAGCAGGGAAACCCAGTACTTC. Protein: CSASSRETQYF.

V and J are TRBV3-1 and TRBJ2-1, with 7 bases fitting TRBD2. The V gene end was trimmed by 4 bases and the J gene end by 9 bases; junction bases not matched to a gene: 15. The CDR3 covers 16 residues. Germline lookup yields CDR1 LGHDT and CDR2 YNNKEL (reference sequence). For the CDR3, the DNA is TGTGCCAGCAGCCGCGGGGAGGGGAGGGTGCGGGGTGAGCAGTTCTTC. Its protein is CASSRGEGRVRGEQFF.

This sequence joins TRBV24-1 and TRBJ2-3, with 8 bases lining up with TRBD2. V trimming: 4 bases; J trimming: 4 bases; junction bases outside the gene matches: 15. This CDR3 has 18 amino acids. Germline V CDR1 and CDR2: KGHDR, SFDVKD. The CDR3 sequence is CATSDYGLAPRGADTQYF. The CDR3 coding sequence is TGTGCCACCAGTGACTACGGACTAGCTCCTAGAGGTGCAGATACGCAGTATTTT.

This clonotype was observed a handful of times. V usage is TRBV7-3 and J usage is TRBJ2-2, with unresolved D. CDR1 and CDR2 (germline): SGHTA, FQGTGA. V shed 2 bases and J shed 4 bases, with 8 bases lying between them. CDR3 size: 14 residues. In DNA form, the CDR3 reads TGTGCCAGCAGCTTATCGGACGGCACCGGGGAGCTGTTTTTT. Protein sequence: CASSLSDGTGELFF.

This clonotype showed up just a few times. The chain combines TRBV7-3 with TRBJ2-5; perhaps TRBD2 as D (5 bases). CDR3 size: 15 residues. The germline V and J ends were trimmed by 5 bases and 2 bases, with 15 bases remaining between them. Germline V CDR1 and CDR2: SGHTA, FQGTGA. This CDR3 reads CASSPSYGNQETQYF. The CDR3 DNA is TGTGCCAGCAGCCCATCGTACGGGAATCAAGAGACCCAGTACTTC.

This clonotype was found a few times. The gene calls are TRBV20-1 and TRBJ2-2, with 11 bases that match TRBD1. The length of the CDR3 is 14 residues. V trimming: 3 bases; J trimming: 7 bases; junction bases outside the gene matches: 4. Germline V gene data show CDR1 as DFQATT and CDR2 as SNEGSKA (reference sequence). This CDR3 is CSARDRGQVGELFF. CDR3 bases: TGCAGTGCTAGGGACAGGGGGCAGGTCGGGGAGCTGTTTTTT.

This clonotype has ten or more counts. The chain has TRBV7-9 and TRBJ2-3, with unresolved D. Germline assignment: CDR1 SEHNR and CDR2 FQNEAQ (reference sequence). The CDR3 extends over 17 amino acids. V was cut by 5 bases and J by 1 base, with 19 bases left in between. This chain's CDR3 is CASSPGFLHDGTDTQYF. In DNA, the CDR3 is TGTGCCAGCAGCCCCGGTTTTCTACACGATGGCACAGATACGCAGTATTTT.

The V call is TRBV20-1, the J call TRBJ2-5, with 9 nucleotides matching TRBD1. Trimming cost V 5 bases and J 1 base; bases outside gene matches: 14. Per the germline V gene, CDR1 is DFQATT and CDR2 is SNEGSKA (reference sequence). The CDR3 length is 17 residues. The CDR3: CSAPGTGSATPQETQYF. CDR3 bases: TGCAGTGCTCCCGGGACAGGGAGCGCCACCCCCCAAGAGACCCAGTACTTC.

The V and J genes are TRBV11-3 and TRBJ2-1, with a tentative D call TRBD2 (6 bases). The CDR3 has 13 residues. V lost 3 bases and J lost 8, with 11 bases in between. The V gene's germline CDR1 is SGHNT and CDR2 YENEEA. This chain's CDR3 is CASSLEQRDEQFF. In nucleotides, the CDR3 is TGTGCCAGCAGCTTGGAGCAGCGGGATGAGCAGTTCTTC.

The V call is TRBV7-6, the J call TRBJ2-2; TRBD2 aligns across 15 bases. Germline CDR1 is SGHVS and CDR2 is FNYEAQ. J was trimmed by 5 bases and V by 10 bases; bases with no gene match: 2. This CDR3 spans 14 amino acids. The CDR3 reads CATGTSGGTGELFF. The DNA for the CDR3 is TGTGCCACCGGGACTAGCGGGGGGACCGGGGAGCTGTTTTTT.

The CDR3 region is CSAGLGDPQDYGYTF. The CDR3 DNA follows: TGCAGTGCCGGCCTGGGGGACCCGCAGGACTATGGCTACACCTTC. This chain links TRBV20-1 with TRBJ1-2; tentative D call: TRBD1 (5 bases). Germline CDR1 and CDR2: DFQATT and SNEGSKA (reference sequence). V dropped 6 bases and J dropped 3 bases, with 20 bases sitting between them. CDR3 length: 15 amino acids.

This clonotype has ten or more counts. CDR3 sequence reads: CATSARTSGRNEQYF. The CDR3 nucleotides are TGTGCCACCAGTGCCCGGACTAGCGGGAGGAACGAGCAGTACTTC. This chain links TRBV24-1 with TRBJ2-7; the match to TRBD2 covers 14 bases. The CDR3 consists of 15 residues. Unmatched junction bases numbered 4, after V lost 5 bases and J lost 5 bases. Germline assignment: CDR1 KGHDR and CDR2 SFDVKD.

This clonotype was recorded at least ten times. The V gene is TRBV12-3 or TRBV12-4, the J gene TRBJ2-7, with 9 bases fitting TRBD1. The trim removed 4 bases at V and 3 bases at J, leaving 7 bases unmatched. CDR3 length: 15 amino acids. As DNA, the CDR3 is TGTGCCAGCAGTTCCCAAGGGACAGGGAGCTACGAGCAGTACTTC. Translated, it gives CASSSQGTGSYEQYF.

This clonotype was counted a few times. The rearrangement uses TRBV3-1 and TRBJ2-1; 13 positions match TRBD2. This CDR3 has 15 amino acids. The V and J ends lost 2 bases and 8 bases, in that order; junction bases with no gene match: 3. CDR1 is LGHDT, CDR2 YNNKEL, per germline (reference sequence). The CDR3: CASSQPGLAGYEQFF. Written as DNA, the CDR3 is TGTGCCAGCAGCCAACCGGGACTAGCGGGGTATGAGCAGTTCTTC.

This clonotype has only a few counts. V is TRBV5-1 and J is TRBJ1-1, with a possible D match to TRBD1 (6 bases). The germline V gene encodes CDR1 SGHRS and CDR2 YFSETQ. Trimming took 4 bases from V and 1 from J, leaving 8 bases between them. CDR3 length equals 13 residues. For the CDR3, the DNA is TGCGCCAGCAGCCAGACAGGGAACACTGAAGCTTTCTTT. Protein: CASSQTGNTEAFF.

This rearrangement joins TRBV6-5 to TRBJ2-2; D possibly corresponds to TRBD1 (6 bases). Trimming left V 6 bases short and J 0 bases short, with 11 bases between. Germline CDR1 reads MNHEY; CDR2 reads SVGAGI. CDR3 length equals 15 residues. This CDR3 reads CASSPGTTNTGELFF. Written as DNA, the CDR3 is TGTGCCAGCAGCCCTGGGACAACGAACACCGGGGAGCTGTTTTTT.